This T cell receptor (beta chain) was recovered during a study of T-cell reconstitution after alpha-beta-depleted transplantation in children. The count of this clonotype is one. V shed 5 bases and J shed 7 bases, with 11 bases lying between them. Germline V CDR1 and CDR2: DFQATT, SNEGSKA (reference sequence). The CDR3 runs 11 residues. It was with unique molecular identifiers that the TCRbeta library was prepared. TCRdb independently ran MiXCR on the PCR reads; one entry per CDR3 protein. The sample carries about 72,000 distinct CDR3 sequences, approximately 7.3% recorded once. This clonotype was obtained from a human donor who donated a stem cell graft to a child with acute lymphoblastic leukemia. Sample: PBMCs from the stem cell graft donor, taken from the stem cell graft. The chain is built from TRBV20-1 and TRBJ1-2; D ambiguous. DNA of the CDR3: TGCAGTGCTGGGGAGGGCCCTGGCTACACCTTC. Translating it yields CSAGEGPGYTF.